Listed below are T cell receptor beta chains from one sample, sequenced in a study of blood T cell repertoires in COVID-19. Libraries were prepared by immunoSEQ multiplex PCR; TCRdb keeps only in-frame clonotypes and omits some of them. The table records 100,000 or so clones, around 87% of them present only once. The sequenced material came from peripheral blood. The receptors were gathered from a woman aged 45-65 years with COVID-19, enrolled during active disease. Each CDR3 is given with its conserved first and last residue. Each record gives: J gene, CDR3 length, D gene, clone size, V gene, CDR3 DNA, CDR3 protein. A D gene is named only where the DNA matches it firmly. Only some rows state a clone size, as once, few, many or a class for expanded clones.

TRBJ1-1 | 14 | TRBD1 | . | TRBV5-1 | TGCGCCAGCAGCTCGGGACAGCCGAACACTGAAGCTTTCTTT | CASSSGQPNTEAFF
TRBJ1-6 | 15 | . | . | TRBV5-1 | TGCGCCAGCAGCCCACAGGGTTCGGGTAATTCACCCCTCCACTTT | CASSPQGSGNSPLHF
TRBJ2-7 | 14 | TRBD1 | . | TRBV10-1 | TGCGCCAGCAGTGAGGTGAGGACAGGGTACGAGCAGTACTTC | CASSEVRTGYEQYF
TRBJ1-4 | 15 | . | . | TRBV2 | TGTGCCAGCAGTGAAACTCCGGGAACTAATGAAAAACTGTTTTTT | CASSETPGTNEKLFF
TRBJ2-6 | 19 | TRBD1 | once | TRBV6-7 | TGTGCCAGCAGTTACTCCGCGGGACAGGCGCACTCTGGGGCCAACGTCCTGACTTTC | CASSYSAGQAHSGANVLTF
TRBJ1-1 | 14 | TRBD1 | . | TRBV5-1 | TGCGCCAGCAGGTTCGGGACAGCGAACACTGAAGCTTTCTTT | CASRFGTANTEAFF
TRBJ1-1 | 13 | . | . | TRBV19 | TGTGCCAGTAGTATAGGGGGGGATGTTGAAGCTTTCTTT | CASSIGGDVEAFF
TRBJ2-7 | 14 | . | . | TRBV9 | TGTGCCAGCAGCGTAGCAGCAGGCTCCTACGAGCAGTACTTC | CASSVAAGSYEQYF
TRBJ2-7 | 16 | TRBD1 | . | TRBV5-4 | TGTGCCAGCAGCTCGAGGACAGGGCAGAGCTCCTACGAGCAGTACTTC | CASSSRTGQSSYEQYF
TRBJ1-2 | 14 | . | . | TRBV7-2 | TGTGCCAGCAGCATCACAGGGCAGGACTATGGCTACACCTTC | CASSITGQDYGYTF
TRBJ1-5 | 17 | TRBD1 | . | TRBV28 | TGTGCCAGCAGCTCCTCCCGGACAGGGCTTAGCAATCAGCCCCAGCATTTT | CASSSSRTGLSNQPQHF
TRBJ1-1 | 13 | . | . | TRBV6-1 | TGTGCCAGCAGTGGACAGGCGAACACTGAAGCTTTCTTT | CASSGQANTEAFF
TRBJ2-3 | 16 | TRBD1 | . | TRBV5-1 | TGCGCCAGCAGCTTCATACAGGGGGCGCGCACAGATACGCAGTATTTT | CASSFIQGARTDTQYF
TRBJ1-3 | 15 | . | . | TRBV10-3 | TGTGCCATCAGAGAAACAGGCGTCTCTGGAAACACCATATATTTT | CAIRETGVSGNTIYF
TRBJ2-5 | 15 | TRBD1 | once | TRBV12-5 | TGTGCTAGTGCCCCGGGACAGGGGGCGGGAGAGACCCAGTACTTC | CASAPGQGAGETQYF
TRBJ2-7 | 15 | TRBD2 | . | TRBV7-2 | TGTGCCAGCAGCCCCCGGACTAGCGGGGTCTACGAGCAGTACTTC | CASSPRTSGVYEQYF
TRBJ2-6 | 15 | TRBD1 | . | TRBV2 | TGTGCCAGCACCCAGACAGGGCCCGGGGCCAACGTCCTGACTTTC | CASTQTGPGANVLTF
TRBJ2-2 | 15 | TRBD1 | . | TRBV6-5 | TGTGCCAGCATCCTAGGACAGGGTGGTACCGGGGAGCTGTTTTTT | CASILGQGGTGELFF
TRBJ2-6 | 16 | . | once | TRBV18 | TGTGCCAGCTCGATGACAGGTCCAACTGGGGCCAACGTCCTGACTTTC | CASSMTGPTGANVLTF
TRBJ1-2 | 13 | . | . | TRBV7-2 | TGTGCCAGCAGGCAGACGGGGGACTATGGCTACACCTTC | CASRQTGDYGYTF
TRBJ1-1 | 13 | . | . | TRBV5-1 | TGCGCCAGCAGCTTGGTGGGGAGCACTGAAGCTTTCTTT | CASSLVGSTEAFF
TRBJ2-1 | 16 | TRBD2 | . | TRBV4-1 | TGCGCCAGCAGCCAAGACATGGCGGGGGGCCCCTTCGAGCAGTTCTTC | CASSQDMAGGPFEQFF
TRBJ2-2 | 16 | . | . | TRBV3-1/TRBV3-2 | TGTGCCAGCAGCCAAGATGGACTATTGAACACCGGGGAGCTGTTTTTT | CASSQDGLLNTGELFF
TRBJ1-2 | 15 | TRBD1 | few | TRBV4-2 | TGTGCCAGCAGCCACTCCGGTGGGGACAGCTATGGCTACACCTTC | CASSHSGGDSYGYTF
TRBJ2-7 | 17 | . | . | TRBV3-1/TRBV3-2 | TGTGCCAGCAGCCAAGGATTTGCGGGGGCCCGTTCCTACGAGCAGTACTTC | CASSQGFAGARSYEQYF
TRBJ2-2 | 15 | TRBD1 | . | TRBV11-2 | TGTGCCAGCAATGCGGGACAGGCGAACACCGGGGAGCTGTTTTTT | CASNAGQANTGELFF
TRBJ2-6 | 15 | . | . | TRBV7-6 | TGTGCCAGCAGCTTACCGGTCTCTGGGGCCAACGTCCTGACTTTC | CASSLPVSGANVLTF
TRBJ1-4 | 17 | . | . | TRBV2 | TGTGCCAGCAGTGTGATAGTGAGACAGCCAACTAATGAAAAACTGTTTTTT | CASSVIVRQPTNEKLFF
TRBJ2-3 | 13 | TRBD1 | . | TRBV11-2 | TGTGCCAGCAGCTATTCAGGGGGAGATACGCAGTATTTT | CASSYSGGDTQYF